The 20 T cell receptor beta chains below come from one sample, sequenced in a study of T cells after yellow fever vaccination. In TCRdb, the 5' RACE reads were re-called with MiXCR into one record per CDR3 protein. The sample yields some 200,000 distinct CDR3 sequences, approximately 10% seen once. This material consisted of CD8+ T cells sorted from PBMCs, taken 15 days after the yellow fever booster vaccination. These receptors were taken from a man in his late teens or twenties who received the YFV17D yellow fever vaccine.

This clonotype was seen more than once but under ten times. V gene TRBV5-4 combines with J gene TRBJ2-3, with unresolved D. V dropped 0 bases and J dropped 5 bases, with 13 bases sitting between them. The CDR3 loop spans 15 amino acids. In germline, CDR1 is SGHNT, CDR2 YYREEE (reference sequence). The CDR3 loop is CASSLVGGRKDTQYF. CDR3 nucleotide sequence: TGTGCCAGCAGCTTGGTCGGCGGTAGGAAAGATACGCAGTATTTT.

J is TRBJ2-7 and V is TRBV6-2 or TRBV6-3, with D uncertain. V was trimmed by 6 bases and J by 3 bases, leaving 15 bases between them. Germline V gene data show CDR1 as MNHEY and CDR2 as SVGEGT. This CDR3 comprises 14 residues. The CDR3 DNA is TGTGCCAGCAGCCAGACTGACATCGACTACGAGCAGTACGTC. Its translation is CASSQTDIDYEQYV.

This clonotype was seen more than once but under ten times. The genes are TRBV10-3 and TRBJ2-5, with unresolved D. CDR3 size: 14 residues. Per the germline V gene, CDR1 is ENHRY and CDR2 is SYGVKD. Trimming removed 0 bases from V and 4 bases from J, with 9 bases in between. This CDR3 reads CAISESLVAETQYF. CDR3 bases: TGTGCCATCAGTGAGTCCCTAGTTGCAGAGACCCAGTACTTC.

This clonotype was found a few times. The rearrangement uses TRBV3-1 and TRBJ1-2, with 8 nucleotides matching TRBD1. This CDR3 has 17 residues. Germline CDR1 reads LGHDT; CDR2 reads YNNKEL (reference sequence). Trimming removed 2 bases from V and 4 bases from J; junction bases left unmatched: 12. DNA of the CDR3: TGTGCCAGCAGCCAAATCTCGACAGGGGACCCCACCTATGGCTACACCTTC. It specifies CASSQISTGDPTYGYTF.

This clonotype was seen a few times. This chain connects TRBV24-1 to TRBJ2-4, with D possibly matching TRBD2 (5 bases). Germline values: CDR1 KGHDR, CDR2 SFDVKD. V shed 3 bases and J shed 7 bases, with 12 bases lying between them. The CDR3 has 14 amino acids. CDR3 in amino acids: CATSDGLTANIQYF. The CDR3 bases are TGTGCCACCAGTGATGGACTCACTGCCAACATTCAGTACTTC.

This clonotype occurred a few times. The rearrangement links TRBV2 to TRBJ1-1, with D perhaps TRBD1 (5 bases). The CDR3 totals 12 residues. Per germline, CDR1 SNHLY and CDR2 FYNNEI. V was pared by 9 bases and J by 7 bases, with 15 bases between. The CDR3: CARFQGNGEAFF. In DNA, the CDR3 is TGTGCCAGATTCCAGGGAAACGGTGAAGCTTTCTTT.

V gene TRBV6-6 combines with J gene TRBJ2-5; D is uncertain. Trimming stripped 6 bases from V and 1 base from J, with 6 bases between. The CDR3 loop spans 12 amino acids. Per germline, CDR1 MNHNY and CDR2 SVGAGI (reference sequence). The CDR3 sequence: CASSPLQETQYF. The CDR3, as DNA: TGTGCCAGCAGCCCCCTCCAAGAGACCCAGTACTTC.

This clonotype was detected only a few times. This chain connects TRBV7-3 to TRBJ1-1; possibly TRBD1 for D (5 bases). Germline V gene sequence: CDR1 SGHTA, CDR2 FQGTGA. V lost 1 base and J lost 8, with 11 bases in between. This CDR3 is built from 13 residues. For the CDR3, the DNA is TGTGCCAGCAGCTTAATCGTGACAGAAGAAGCTTTCTTT. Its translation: CASSLIVTEEAFF. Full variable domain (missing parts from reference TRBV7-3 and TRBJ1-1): GAGVSQTPSNKVTEKGKYVELRCDPISGHTALYWYRQSLGQGPEFLIYFQGTGAADDSGLPNDRFFAVRPEGSVSTLKIQRTERGDSAVYLCASSLIVTEEAFFGQGTRLTVV.

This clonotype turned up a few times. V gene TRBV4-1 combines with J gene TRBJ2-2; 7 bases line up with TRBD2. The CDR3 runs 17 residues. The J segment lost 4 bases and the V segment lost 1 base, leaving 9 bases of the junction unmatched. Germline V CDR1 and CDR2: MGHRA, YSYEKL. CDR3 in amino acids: CASSQGGSGQFTGELFF. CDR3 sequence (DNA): TGCGCCAGCAGCCAAGGGGGTAGCGGGCAGTTCACCGGGGAGCTGTTTTTT.

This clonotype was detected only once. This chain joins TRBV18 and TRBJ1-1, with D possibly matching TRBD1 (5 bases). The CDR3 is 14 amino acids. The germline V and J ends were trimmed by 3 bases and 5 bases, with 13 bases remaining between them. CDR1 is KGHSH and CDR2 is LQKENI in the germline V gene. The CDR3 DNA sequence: TGTGCCAGCTCACCGAGGGGAAGTGGAACTGAAGCTTTCTTT. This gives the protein CASSPRGSGTEAFF.

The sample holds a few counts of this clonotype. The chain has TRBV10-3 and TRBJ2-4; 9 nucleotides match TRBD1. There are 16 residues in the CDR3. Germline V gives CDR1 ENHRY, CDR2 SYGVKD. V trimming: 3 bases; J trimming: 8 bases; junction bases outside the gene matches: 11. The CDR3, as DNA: TGTGCCATCAGTGATAGACAGGGGGGTATTGAAGACATTCAGTACTTC. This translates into CAISDRQGGIEDIQYF.

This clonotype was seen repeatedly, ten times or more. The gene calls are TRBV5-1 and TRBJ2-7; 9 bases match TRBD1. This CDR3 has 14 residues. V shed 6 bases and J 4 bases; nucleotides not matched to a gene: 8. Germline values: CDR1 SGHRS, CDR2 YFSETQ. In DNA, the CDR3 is TGCGCCAGCACCAGGACAGGGGTTCAATACGAGCAGTACGTC. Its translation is CASTRTGVQYEQYV.

This chain's CDR3 is CASSWTGGYFNEQFF. In DNA, the CDR3 is TGTGCCAGCAGCTGGACAGGGGGCTACTTCAATGAGCAGTTCTTC. J is TRBJ2-1 and V is TRBV7-2; 11 positions match TRBD1. CDR1 and CDR2 (germline): SGHTA, FQGNSA. V lost 4 bases, J lost 6 bases, and 5 bases stayed unmatched. The CDR3 has 15 residues.

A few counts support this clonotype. The CDR3 reads CSARDRDHYNEQFF. CDR3 bases: TGCAGTGCTAGAGATAGGGACCACTACAATGAGCAGTTCTTC. V gene TRBV20-1 combines with J gene TRBJ2-1; D may match TRBD1 or TRBD2 (5 bases each). The CDR3 has 14 residues. V dropped 0 bases and J dropped 3 bases, with 9 bases sitting between them. Germline assignment: CDR1 DFQATT and CDR2 SNEGSKA (reference sequence).

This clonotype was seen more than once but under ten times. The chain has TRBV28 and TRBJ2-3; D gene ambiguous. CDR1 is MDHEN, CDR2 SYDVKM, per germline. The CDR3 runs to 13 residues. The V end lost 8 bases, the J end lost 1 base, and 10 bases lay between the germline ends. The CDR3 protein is CASATKGTDTQYF. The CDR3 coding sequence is TGTGCCAGCGCCACTAAGGGCACAGATACGCAGTATTTT. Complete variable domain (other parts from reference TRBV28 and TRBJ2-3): DVKVTQSSRYLVKRTGEKVFLECVQDMDHENMFWYRQDPGLGLRLIYFSYDVKMKEKGDIPEGYSVSREKKERFSLILESASTNQTSMYLCASATKGTDTQYFGPGTRLTVL.

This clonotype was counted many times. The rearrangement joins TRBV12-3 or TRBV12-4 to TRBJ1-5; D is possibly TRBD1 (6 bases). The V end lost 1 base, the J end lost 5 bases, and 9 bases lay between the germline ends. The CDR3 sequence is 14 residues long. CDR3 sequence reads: CASSLGGADQPQHF. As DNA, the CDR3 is TGTGCCAGCAGTTTAGGGGGGGCCGATCAGCCCCAGCATTTT.

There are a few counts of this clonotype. CDR3 DNA: TGTGCCAGCAGCCAGGATGGGACACCCCTCCACTTT. This sequence encodes CASSQDGTPLHF. The rearrangement uses TRBV3-1 and TRBJ1-6; the D is unclear. Germline CDR1 is LGHDT and CDR2 is YNNKEL (reference sequence). The V end lost 3 bases, the J end lost 11 bases, and 8 bases lay between the germline ends. The CDR3 runs to 12 residues.

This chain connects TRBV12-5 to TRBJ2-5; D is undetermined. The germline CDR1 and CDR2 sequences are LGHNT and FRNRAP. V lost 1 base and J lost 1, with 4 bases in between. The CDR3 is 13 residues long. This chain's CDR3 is CASGLDSQETQYF. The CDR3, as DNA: TGTGCTAGTGGTTTGGACAGCCAAGAGACCCAGTACTTC.

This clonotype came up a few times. CDR3 residues: CASSPGTNYNEQFF. The CDR3 region has the DNA TGTGCCAGCAGCCCCGGGACCAACTACAATGAGCAGTTCTTC. This chain links TRBV13 with TRBJ2-1, with D possibly called TRBD1 or TRBD2 (5 bases each). Germline V gene data show CDR1 as PRHDT and CDR2 as FYEKMQ (reference sequence). CDR3 size: 14 residues. Trimming left V 5 bases short and J 3 bases short, with 11 bases between.

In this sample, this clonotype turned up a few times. The chain's CDR3 is CASSQGTDGLYEQYF. CDR3 bases: TGTGCCAGCAGCCAAGGGACCGACGGACTCTACGAGCAGTACTTC. V is TRBV4-2 and J is TRBJ2-7; tentatively, D is TRBD2 (5 bases). The ends were cut back, 1 base at V and 3 bases at J, with 13 bases in the middle. The CDR3 has 15 residues. The germline gives CDR1 LGHNA, CDR2 YNFKEQ.